This T cell receptor beta chain was captured in a study of shared clonotypes between healthy human individuals. The CDR3 totals 13 residues. CDR1 is SGHNT and CDR2 is YYREEE in the germline V gene (reference sequence). Trimming left V 2 bases short and J 13 bases short, with 16 bases between. Profiling relied on immunoSEQ multiplex PCR, and the TCRdb table lists in-frame clones only, not all of them. Among 1.4 million to 1.5 million clones listed, approximately 97% were seen once. The rearrangement joins TRBV5-4 to TRBJ2-1; D perhaps matches TRBD1 (6 bases). The sequence was collected from a man aged 25 to 40 in good health. Sequencing was performed on naive CD4+ T cells sorted from blood. Documented subset: CD45RA+ positively selected. The chain's CDR3 is CASSFSQQGSQFF. The DNA for the CDR3 is TGTGCCAGCAGCTTTAGCCAACAGGGATCTCAGTTCTTC.